This is a list of T cell receptor beta chains from one sample in a study of blood T cell repertoires in COVID-19. Method: immunoSEQ multiplex PCR; TCRdb's copy keeps in-frame clones and lacks some. The sample carries roughly 200,000 clones, approximately 85% recorded once. Sequencing used peripheral blood. These receptors were obtained from a human donor with active or convalescent COVID-19. The donor label of this sample is uncertain. The CDR3 runs from the conserved cysteine through the conserved F or W. Each record gives: CDR3 protein, CDR3 DNA, CDR3 length, J gene, V gene, D gene, clone size. The D gene is left open where the match is weak. Only part of the rows carry a size: once, few, many, or a class if the clone is expanded.

CDR3 protein: CASSPMSDTQYF; CDR3 DNA: TGTGCCAGCAGCCCCATGTCAGATACGCAGTATTTT; CDR3 length: 12; J gene: TRBJ2-3; V gene: TRBV11-2; D gene: -; clone size: -
CDR3 protein: CASSLWTGDELQYF; CDR3 DNA: TGTGCCAGCAGCCTGTGGACAGGGGACGAATTGCAGTACTTC; CDR3 length: 14; J gene: TRBJ2-7; V gene: TRBV5-4; D gene: TRBD1; clone size: -
CDR3 protein: CAWSVIAPDTQYF; CDR3 DNA: TGTGCCTGGAGTGTGATAGCCCCAGATACGCAGTATTTT; CDR3 length: 13; J gene: TRBJ2-3; V gene: TRBV30; D gene: -; clone size: -
CDR3 protein: CASMTASGRGYNEQFF; CDR3 DNA: TGTGCCAGCATGACGGCAAGCGGGAGGGGGTACAATGAGCAGTTCTTC; CDR3 length: 16; J gene: TRBJ2-1; V gene: TRBV2; D gene: TRBD2; clone size: -
CDR3 protein: CSAQGSETQYF; CDR3 DNA: TGCAGTGCCCAGGGTTCAGAGACCCAGTACTTC; CDR3 length: 11; J gene: TRBJ2-5; V gene: TRBV20-1; D gene: -; clone size: -
CDR3 protein: CASSQGFSGANVLTF; CDR3 DNA: TGTGCCAGCAGCCAGGGCTTCTCTGGGGCCAACGTCCTGACTTTC; CDR3 length: 15; J gene: TRBJ2-6; V gene: TRBV3-1/TRBV3-2; D gene: -; clone size: -
CDR3 protein: CASSVRAGGTNEKLFF; CDR3 DNA: TGTGCCAGCAGCGTCAGGGCGGGGGGGACTAATGAAAAACTGTTTTTT; CDR3 length: 16; J gene: TRBJ1-4; V gene: TRBV9; D gene: -; clone size: -
CDR3 protein: CATSSLTGLGTYEQYF; CDR3 DNA: TGTGCCACCAGCAGTCTCACCGGACTAGGGACCTACGAGCAGTACTTC; CDR3 length: 16; J gene: TRBJ2-7; V gene: TRBV15; D gene: TRBD2; clone size: -
CDR3 protein: CASSQGASGSETQYF; CDR3 DNA: TGCGCCAGCAGCCAAGGGGCTAGCGGGTCGGAGACCCAGTACTTC; CDR3 length: 15; J gene: TRBJ2-5; V gene: TRBV4-3; D gene: TRBD2; clone size: -
CDR3 protein: CASSQRGLKLFF; CDR3 DNA: TGTGCCAGCAGCCAAAGGGGGCTAAAACTGTTTTTT; CDR3 length: 12; J gene: TRBJ1-4; V gene: TRBV14; D gene: TRBD1; clone size: -
CDR3 protein: CASSQDWAPGTRLSGAFF; CDR3 DNA: TGTGCCAGCAGCCAAGATTGGGCTCCCGGGACACGGCTTTCGGGGGCTTTCTTT; CDR3 length: 18; J gene: TRBJ1-1; V gene: TRBV3-1/TRBV3-2; D gene: -; clone size: once
CDR3 protein: CASSLLQGVYNEQFF; CDR3 DNA: TGCGCCAGCAGCTTGTTACAGGGGGTATACAATGAGCAGTTCTTC; CDR3 length: 15; J gene: TRBJ2-1; V gene: TRBV5-1; D gene: TRBD1; clone size: -
CDR3 protein: CASSAGTSGGETQYF; CDR3 DNA: TGTGCCAGCAGCGCTGGGACTAGCGGGGGAGAGACCCAGTACTTC; CDR3 length: 15; J gene: TRBJ2-5; V gene: TRBV9; D gene: TRBD2; clone size: -
CDR3 protein: CASSQVGSSGNTIYF; CDR3 DNA: TGTGCCAGCAGCCAAGTAGGGAGCTCTGGAAACACCATATATTTT; CDR3 length: 15; J gene: TRBJ1-3; V gene: TRBV3-1/TRBV3-2; D gene: -; clone size: once
CDR3 protein: CASSSDSWNTEAFF; CDR3 DNA: TGTGCCAGCAGCTCGGACAGCTGGAACACTGAAGCTTTCTTT; CDR3 length: 14; J gene: TRBJ1-1; V gene: TRBV5-4; D gene: -; clone size: -
CDR3 protein: CASSQVGQGNNYGYTF; CDR3 DNA: TGCGCCAGCAGCCAAGTCGGACAGGGGAATAACTATGGCTACACCTTC; CDR3 length: 16; J gene: TRBJ1-2; V gene: TRBV4-1; D gene: TRBD1; clone size: -
CDR3 protein: CATEGTGGSYEQYF; CDR3 DNA: TGTGCCACCGAAGGGACAGGGGGAAGCTACGAGCAGTACTTC; CDR3 length: 14; J gene: TRBJ2-7; V gene: TRBV2; D gene: TRBD1; clone size: -
CDR3 protein: CASSLSHAGWYGYTF; CDR3 DNA: TGTGCCAGCAGTTTATCCCATGCAGGGTGGTATGGCTACACCTTC; CDR3 length: 15; J gene: TRBJ1-2; V gene: TRBV28; D gene: -; clone size: few
CDR3 protein: CASTMDRGGGYTF; CDR3 DNA: TGTGCCAGTACCATGGACAGGGGGGGAGGCTACACCTTC; CDR3 length: 13; J gene: TRBJ1-2; V gene: TRBV19; D gene: TRBD1; clone size: -
CDR3 protein: CASSDDRGNQPQHF; CDR3 DNA: TGTGCCAGCAGTGACGACAGGGGCAATCAGCCCCAGCATTTT; CDR3 length: 14; J gene: TRBJ1-5; V gene: TRBV2; D gene: TRBD1; clone size: -
CDR3 protein: CAQQLYNEAFF; CDR3 DNA: TGTGCACAGCAGTTATATAATGAAGCTTTCTTT; CDR3 length: 11; J gene: TRBJ1-1; V gene: TRBV27; D gene: -; clone size: -
CDR3 protein: CASSQGQGNQPQHF; CDR3 DNA: TGCGCCAGCAGCCAAGGACAGGGAAATCAGCCCCAGCATTTT; CDR3 length: 14; J gene: TRBJ1-5; V gene: TRBV4-1; D gene: TRBD1; clone size: -
CDR3 protein: CASSVLSTNTEAFF; CDR3 DNA: TGTGCCAGCAGCGTACTCTCCACTAACACTGAAGCTTTCTTT; CDR3 length: 14; J gene: TRBJ1-1; V gene: TRBV9; D gene: -; clone size: -
CDR3 protein: CASSSDRGTYNSPLHF; CDR3 DNA: TGTGCCAGCTCATCGGACAGGGGCACCTATAATTCACCCCTCCACTTT; CDR3 length: 16; J gene: TRBJ1-6; V gene: TRBV18; D gene: TRBD1; clone size: -
CDR3 protein: CASSQDPAGETSTDTQYF; CDR3 DNA: TGTGCCAGCAGCCAAGATCCTGCGGGCGAGACCTCCACAGATACGCAGTATTTT; CDR3 length: 18; J gene: TRBJ2-3; V gene: TRBV3-1/TRBV3-2; D gene: -; clone size: -